This T cell receptor beta chain was obtained from a study of molecular identifiers for immune sequencing clone quantification. TCRdb re-derived calls from the PCR reads in MiXCR, one entry per CDR3 protein. The sample includes 60,000 to 70,000 distinct CDR3 sequences, roughly a fifth seen only once; the top ten take more than 1.2%. V was clipped by 7 bases and J by 3 bases; unmatched bases: 5. Looked up from germline, CDR1 is GTSNPN and CDR2 is SVGIG (reference sequence). CDR3 length: 13 residues. This clonotype has at least ten counts. The rearrangement joins TRBV30 to TRBJ2-1; 8 bases are shared with TRBD1. Material for sequencing was naive CD8+ T cells from blood, with Jurkat cell RNA spiked in. The subset was: FACS-sorted CD8+CD4-CCR7+CD45RA+ naive T cells. This clonotype was obtained from a human donor in good health. Some libraries in this study had Jurkat cell RNA spiked in. Here the CDR3 reads CALDRESYNEQFF. The DNA for the CDR3 is TGTGCCTTGGACAGGGAGAGCTACAATGAGCAGTTCTTC.